This T cell receptor beta chain originates from a study of CD8+ T cells in alopecia areata. RNA was extracted and reverse transcribed into cDNA as the sequencing template. Generated by immunoSEQ multiplex PCR, the TCRdb table keeps only in-frame clones and is missing some. Found here are 150,000 or so clones, 49% of them singletons; the top ten hold around 20%. A note on this clone: The antigen remains undetermined.

There are 16 residues in the CDR3. The germline V gene has CDR1 SGHDT and CDR2 YYEEEE. The ends were cut back, 0 bases at V and 1 base at J, with 11 bases in the middle. Findings of the study overall: It was lesional scalp, especially alopecia totalis/universalis, that showed higher clonality than normal scalp. Scalp sequencing also captures normal skin's resident alphabeta T cells.

The J gene is TRBJ1-5, the V gene TRBV5-6; D gene unclear. Specimen: CD8+ T cells sorted from blood, collected at week 0. This sequence originates from a human donor with alopecia areata. CDR3 bases: TGTGCCAGCAGCTTGGCCCCAGGTCTGAGCAATCAGCCCCAGCATTTT. Encoded protein: CASSLAPGLSNQPQHF.